This TCR beta chain stems from a study of blood T cell repertoires in COVID-19. The V and J ends lost 6 bases and 0 bases respectively, with 8 bases between them. The CDR3 spans 13 residues. Looked up from germline, CDR1 is LNHDA and CDR2 is SQIVND (reference sequence). As originally analysed: Amplification from reference gene primers served as the basis for estimated nucleated cell counts. Clones were sequenced by immunoSEQ multiplex PCR, and TCRdb holds only the in-frame ones, with some missing. V, J and clone size derive from that table, while D and trimming were established from the DNA sequence. The data contain 150,000 to 190,000 clones, about 86% of them seen just once; the ten biggest clones take up around 7.1%. Enrolled through a virtual design, the participants were between about 18 and 100 years of age and came from fewer than 30 US areas. Symptom resolution, clearance, or two negative PCRs marked donors in Cohort 3 as recovered.

This chain connects TRBV19 to TRBJ1-2; D remains unclear. This TCR was recovered from a man in his fifties or sixties who had recovered from COVID-19. The sample comprised PBMCs or T cells enriched from blood (not recorded which). The CDR3 nucleotides read TGTGCCAGTAGAACACTAGCTAACTATGGCTACACCTTC. Translation gives CASRTLANYGYTF.